Following are 6 T cell receptor beta chains from one sample sequenced in a study of shared clonotypes between healthy human individuals. Assay used: immunoSEQ multiplex PCR; TCRdb lists only in-frame clones, some missing. The table has roughly 1,100,000 clones, about 76% seen once. Sequenced sample: memory CD4+ T cells sorted from blood. The subset is: CD45RA-negative fraction. Receptor source: a man younger than 35 in good health.

V gene TRBV5-5 combines with J gene TRBJ2-5, with TRBD1 as a possible D gene (6 bases). Germline loops: CDR1 SGHKS, CDR2 YYEKEE (reference sequence). V was shortened by 0 bases and J by 5 bases, with 14 bases between the two germline ends. The CDR3 has 15 residues. CDR3 residues: CASSLEFRGLETQYF. The CDR3 region has the DNA TGTGCCAGCAGCTTGGAGTTCAGGGGATTGGAGACCCAGTACTTC.

The chain links TRBV7-9 to TRBJ1-1; D remains ambiguous. V lost 2 bases and J lost 4, with 14 bases in between. This CDR3 has 15 residues. The germline CDR1 and CDR2 sequences are SEHNR and FQNEAQ (reference sequence). CDR3 sequence: CASSLTPRVSTEAFF. DNA for the CDR3: TGTGCCAGCAGCTTAACCCCCCGGGTCAGCACTGAAGCTTTCTTT.

Points on this clone: Other DNA sequences of this sample code for an identical CDR3. The rearrangement uses TRBV20-1 and TRBJ1-2; no clear D gene. The CDR3 consists of 11 residues. The germline V gene has CDR1 DFQATT and CDR2 SNEGSKA (reference sequence). V was trimmed by 4 bases and J by 4 bases, leaving 7 bases between them. CDR3 DNA sequence: TGCAGTGCTACGGGAGGCTATGGCTACACCTTC. The encoded protein is CSATGGYGYTF.

CDR3 nucleotides: TGTGCCAGCAGTGACCCGACTAGCGGTCCTCGGAGCTCCTACAATGAGCAGTTCTTC. Residues: CASSDPTSGPRSSYNEQFF. V is TRBV6-4 and J is TRBJ2-1, with 9 positions matching TRBD2. Germline assignment: CDR1 MRHNA and CDR2 SNTAGT. V gave up 2 bases and J gave up 0 bases; unmatched junction bases: 11. The CDR3 has 19 residues.

The chain has TRBV27 and TRBJ2-3, with D hard to call. V was trimmed by 1 base and J by 1 base, leaving 9 bases between them. The CDR3 is 15 residues long. Germline CDR1 reads MNHEY; CDR2 reads SMNVEV (reference sequence). This CDR3 is CASSLLGRRTDTQYF. CDR3 DNA sequence: TGTGCCAGCAGTTTATTAGGCAGGCGCACAGATACGCAGTATTTT.

This clone came up a few times. Other DNA sequences in the sample encode the same CDR3. The genes are TRBV7-2 and TRBJ1-6; 7 bases align to TRBD1. V shed 4 bases, J shed 6 bases, and the junction held 3 bases outside the gene matches. CDR3 length: 14 amino acids. Germline CDR1 SGHTA, CDR2 FQGNSA. CDR3 DNA: TGTGCCAGCAGCTCGGGACAGCCTAATTCACCCCTCCACTTT. The encoded protein is CASSSGQPNSPLHF.